The rows below give T cell receptor beta chains drawn from one sample of a study of blood T cell repertoires in COVID-19. Sequencing was performed with immunoSEQ multiplex PCR; in TCRdb, only in-frame clones are kept and a portion is missing. The sample consists of about 330,000 clones, over 80% of them appearing once. Sample: peripheral blood. Receptors were obtained from a man younger than 40 with COVID-19, enrolled during active disease. CDR3s include the opening cysteine and the closing phenylalanine or tryptophan. The D gene is left open where the match is weak. Rows may omit the clone size; those that give it use once, few, many or a size class.

len	abundance	j_gene	d_gene	v_gene	CDR3nt	CDR3aa
11	-	TRBJ1-2	-	TRBV7-8	TGTGCCAGCAGCGCCGGGTCTGGCTACACCTTC	CASSAGSGYTF
16	once	TRBJ2-7	TRBD1	TRBV7-2	TGTGCCAGCAGCTTAAGATCGGGACAGGGTTCCTACGAGCAGTACTTC	CASSLRSGQGSYEQYF
15	-	TRBJ2-7	TRBD1	TRBV3-1/TRBV3-2	TGTGCCAGCAGCCAAGAGGGGACAGGGAGGGTCGAGCAGTACTTC	CASSQEGTGRVEQYF
12	once	TRBJ1-2	-	TRBV2	TGTGCCAGCAGTCCGCAGGGATATGGCTACACCTTC	CASSPQGYGYTF
17	-	TRBJ1-1	-	TRBV5-4	TGTGCCAGCAGCCGTTTTGGGGCGCTCGGGCAGGGCACTGAAGCTTTCTTT	CASSRFGALGQGTEAFF
16	-	TRBJ2-5	TRBD1	TRBV10-1	TGCGCCAGCAGTGAACCGACAGGGTTTGGGGAAGAGACCCAGTACTTC	CASSEPTGFGEETQYF
14	-	TRBJ1-1	TRBD1	TRBV6-5	TGTGCCAGCAGTTTACAGGGGGCCATCACTGAAGCTTTCTTT	CASSLQGAITEAFF
19	-	TRBJ2-2	TRBD1	TRBV9	TGTGCCAGCAGCCTTAGAGGGACAGGGGACAACTTGAACACCGGGGAGCTGTTTTTT	CASSLRGTGDNLNTGELFF
15	-	TRBJ2-7	TRBD2	TRBV5-4	TGTGCCAGCAGCTTGGTGATAGCGGGAGGATCCGAGCAGTACTTC	CASSLVIAGGSEQYF
18	-	TRBJ2-5	-	TRBV19	TGTGCCAGTAGTGTTGCCTATGGGGAGTCCCTCCGACAAGAGACCCAGTACTTC	CASSVAYGESLRQETQYF
16	-	TRBJ1-2	TRBD1	TRBV19	TGTGCCAGTAGTACCATCGGGACAGGATCTAACTATGGCTACACCTTC	CASSTIGTGSNYGYTF
16	-	TRBJ2-2	TRBD2	TRBV5-1	TGCGCCAGCAGCTTGAAGACTAGCGGGATCCCCGGGGAGCTGTTTTTT	CASSLKTSGIPGELFF
17	-	TRBJ1-3	TRBD1	TRBV19	TGTGCCAGTAGTATACCGGGACAGCGGTACTCTGGAAACACCATATATTTT	CASSIPGQRYSGNTIYF
11	-	TRBJ2-4	-	TRBV30	TGTGCCTGGCGGACAGAAAACATTCAGTACTTC	CAWRTENIQYF
15	once	TRBJ1-1	-	TRBV11-2	TGTGCCAGCAGCTTAGAACAAGTGGCGAACACTGAAGCTTTCTTT	CASSLEQVANTEAFF
14	few	TRBJ2-3	-	TRBV27	TGTGCCAGCAGTTTAGTGGGAGAGGCAGATACGCAGTATTTT	CASSLVGEADTQYF
19	-	TRBJ1-1	TRBD1	TRBV6-1	TGTGCCAGCAGTGCTCCTAGTGGGACTAGACAGGGGGCGAACACTGAAGCTTTCTTT	CASSAPSGTRQGANTEAFF
13	once	TRBJ1-6	TRBD1	TRBV6-5	TGTGCCAGCCTACCGACAGGGTCCTCACCCCTCCACTTT	CASLPTGSSPLHF
14	-	TRBJ2-3	-	TRBV7-2	TGTGCCAGCAGCTTAAGTAGCGGTCCAGATACGCAGTATTTT	CASSLSSGPDTQYF
13	few	TRBJ2-7	TRBD1	TRBV5-1	TGCGCCAGCAGCCGGGACAGGGGAAACGAGCAGTACTTC	CASSRDRGNEQYF
15	-	TRBJ2-7	TRBD2	TRBV11-2	TGTGCCAGCAGCTTACTAGCGGGGGCCTCCTACGAGCAGTACTTC	CASSLLAGASYEQYF
18	-	TRBJ2-4	-	TRBV27	TGTGCCAGCAGGCCCCCTTTACAGTCGTCCCTAGCCAAAAACATTCAGTACTTC	CASRPPLQSSLAKNIQYF
14	-	TRBJ2-1	-	TRBV28	TGTGCCAGCGTCCGGGGTAGGTCCTACAATGAGCAGTTCTTC	CASVRGRSYNEQFF
17	-	TRBJ2-7	-	TRBV12-5	TGTGCTAGTGGTTTGGTATCGAAAGGGGCTAAACCCTACGAGCAGTACTTC	CASGLVSKGAKPYEQYF
17	-	TRBJ2-2	TRBD2	TRBV15	TGTGCCACCAGCAGAGGTTTAGCGGGAGGCTTCACCGGGGAGCTGTTTTTT	CATSRGLAGGFTGELFF
15	-	TRBJ1-4	TRBD1	TRBV7-8	TGTGCCAGCAGCTTAACCGGGACAGAGAATGAAAAACTGTTTTTT	CASSLTGTENEKLFF
15	-	TRBJ2-5	-	TRBV28	TGTGCCAGCAGTTCTCTTTTAGGAGTAGGTGAGACCCAGTACTTC	CASSSLLGVGETQYF
16	-	TRBJ2-3	TRBD2	TRBV24-1	TGTGCCACCAGTGGCTTAGCGGGAGGTGAGGCAGATACGCAGTATTTT	CATSGLAGGEADTQYF
14	-	TRBJ2-1	TRBD2	TRBV3-1/TRBV3-2	TGTGCCAGCAGCCTGGGACTAGCCCCCAATGAGCAGTTCTTC	CASSLGLAPNEQFF
14	-	TRBJ2-2	-	TRBV11-2	TGTGCCAGCATGGACGGGGGGCGAAGTGCGGAGCTGTTTTTT	CASMDGGRSAELFF
14	-	TRBJ2-5	-	TRBV29-1	TGCAGCGTGTTTGGTCGCCTGGGGAGGGAGACCCAGTACTTC	CSVFGRLGRETQYF
15	-	TRBJ1-1	-	TRBV25-1	TGTGCCACACTTAGCCGCGGGACTCCGAACACTGAAGCTTTCTTT	CATLSRGTPNTEAFF
15	once	TRBJ2-2	-	TRBV6-5	TGTGCCAGCAAAGAGGCGGGCGTAAACACCGGGGAGCTGTTTTTT	CASKEAGVNTGELFF
14	-	TRBJ2-3	TRBD2	TRBV18	TGTGCCAGCTCACCGGGACTAACCACAGATACGCAGTATTTT	CASSPGLTTDTQYF
17	-	TRBJ1-3	-	TRBV3-1/TRBV3-2	TGTGCCAGCAGCCAAGGGTCGGGGGGCGCCGGGGGAAACACCATATATTTT	CASSQGSGGAGGNTIYF
16	-	TRBJ2-7	-	TRBV7-8	TGTGCCAGCAGCCCCCCTGGGGGGAGGAGTTTTTACGAGCAGTACTTC	CASSPPGGRSFYEQYF